This T cell receptor beta chain is from a study of regulatory T cells in long-lasting Graves disease (dated by TCRdb to the early 2020s). About the investigation overall: Newly diagnosed Graves' disease patients had taken antithyroid drugs for less than 3 months. The study was conducted in China and was registered as a clinical trial. Persistent Graves' disease patients were compared with newly diagnosed Graves' disease patients by peripheral blood TCR sequencing and RNA sequencing. A total of roughly 35 samples were covered by TCR sequencing, comprising approximately 13 persistent and roughly 20 newly diagnosed Graves' disease patients.

Overall results and qualifications from the work: Persistent disease showed preferential use of TRBV28, TRBJ1-2 and TRBJ2-5, whereas newly diagnosed disease favored TRBV20-1 and TRBJ2-1. Lower TCR Shannon entropy and fewer highly expanded clones were observed in persistent Graves' disease patients than in newly diagnosed patients, which suggested clonal expansion. The small sample size was acknowledged by the authors as a limitation that may reduce accuracy. Sequencing and analysis were restricted to the TCR beta chain. Because the primary lesion, thyroid tissue, could not be accessed, the study looked at peripheral blood alone. A larger number of public clonotypes was shared among persistent patients (around 2,500) than among newly diagnosed patients (approximately 1,000).

The sample's time point label is to be understood as: newly diagnosed GD, antithyroid drugs for less than 3 months. For both TCR sequencing and RNA sequencing, RNA was extracted from PBMCs in TRIzol. The diagnosis of Graves' disease followed American Thyroid Association guidelines. Recruitment of patients was carried out at an endocrinology department in Xi'an, China. Each patient gave 7.5 to 10 milliliters of peripheral blood, collected in an EDTA anticoagulant tube. Ficoll Paque Plus density gradient separation was used to isolate PBMCs, and no further T cell sorting was performed. An Agilent 2100 Bioanalyzer and agarose gel were used to check RNA quality, while a NanoDrop 2000 measured RNA concentration. In the germline V gene, CDR1 corresponds to SGHNT and CDR2 to YENEEA. From cysteine to phenylalanine, the CDR3 is 18 amino acids long. Kept here is only the CDR3 DNA, which spans 54 bases and is read in frame from base 1. Here V drops 4 bases and J drops 0 bases, and the junction holds 4 bases not matched to any gene.

Library method: multiplex PCR. Sequencing was performed on an Illumina HiSeq 4000. CDR3 regions were amplified by Arm-PCR with iRepertoire HTBI primers to construct TCR beta libraries. Before sequencing, the PCR products underwent gel purification. In the authors' own workflow: Gene usage analysis of CDR3 amino acid clonotypes used the roughly 60 TRBV and more than 13 TRBJ segments found across samples. Filtered high-quality paired reads were merged into contigs using COPE and FqMerger. Contigs were aligned with BLAST to IMGT TRBV, TRBD and TRBJ reference genes, and CDR3 was defined per IMGT. Any clonotype with a frequency above 0.1% was counted as a highly expanded clone. Shannon entropy served as the measure of repertoire diversity, while the Gini coefficient captured V-J evenness. A clonotype was considered public if more than one individual shared it. TCRdb took the public reads, trimmed them with fastp at Q25, ran MiXCR for clone calling and kept in-frame beta chains. Rows are combined by CDR3 protein, so each entry shows the most common genes and DNA. The V and J calls follow TCRdb's processing rather than the paper's. The sample table holds under 450,000 distinct CDR3 sequences, of which about 12% were seen once. The top ten clones comprise around 18% of the sample.

Details on this clonotype: The antigen it binds to is not known. One base away there is no much larger clone; base qualities are not given.

A further study also used this sample, focusing on T cells in Graves' hyperthyroidism and ophthalmopathy. As the second publication notes: Stable Graves' hyperthyroidism was defined as the absence of progression to ophthalmopathy over 18 months of follow-up. Hyperthyroidism patients were newly diagnosed, with disease duration under 2 months, and aged 18 to 65 years. The study excluded patients with uncontrolled infections, other autoimmune diseases, pregnancy or lactation. Diagnoses were established on the basis of clinical symptoms, serum thyroxine and TRAb, thyroid ultrasound, and orbital computed tomography. The first round of RT-PCR for the TCR CDR3 was performed with the HTBI primer set and the Qiagen OneStep RT-PCR kit. Blood samples also contained most of the expanded thyroid clonotypes (frequency above 0.001), which suggests that blood repertoires may reflect thyroid immune responses. A model built on a 13 V-J signature distinguished ophthalmopathy from stable hyperthyroidism, reaching roughly 88% sensitivity and around 81% specificity in cross-validation and 80%/75% in testing. During validation, the model predicted progression to ophthalmopathy a median of roughly 7.1 months ahead of onset, with almost 71% sensitivity and around 72% specificity. A discovery cohort of around 98 patients, roughly 40 with Graves' ophthalmopathy and 57 with stable Graves' hyperthyroidism, was used to find distinguishing TCR V-J signatures. Prospective prediction of ophthalmopathy was tested in an independent validation cohort consisting of roughly 19 hyperthyroidism patients and approximately 16 patients who later progressed to ophthalmopathy. The 85 to 100 discovery patients were randomly split 7:3 into training and test sets. In addition, the study compared T-cell repertoires in thyroid tissue and in blood from about six Graves' hyperthyroidism patients. Once sampling was done, hyperthyroidism patients were given methimazole at a starting dose of 30 mg daily, whereas ophthalmopathy patients were given high-dose intravenous methylprednisolone. Libraries were constructed in a second round of multiplex PCR, after which size selection and purification were performed. Paired-end sequencing of the libraries was performed with 100 bp reads on an Illumina HiSeq2000. SOAPnuke was used to process the raw data, removing reads that contained adapters or uncalled bases, had a mean Phred below 15, or lacked an exact match to the constant primer or identifier. High-quality paired reads were merged using COPE v1.2.5, and each unique nucleotide sequence was defined as a clonotype. MiTCR v1.1 was used to align clonotypes to the IMGT TRBV, TRBD and TRBJ reference segments. The analysis included only V-J combinations with a frequency above 0.0001, which together covered around 99% of the repertoires. The TCS score was defined as the ratio of F50 (clonal expansion) to E x V (chaos), calculated using BLOSUM62-based TCRdist between CDR3 peptides within each V-J. Welch's t-statistics and random forest reduced 450 to 600 V-J features to 13, which were used in a naive Bayes classifier (R e1071). No statistical method was used to set the sample size in advance, and investigators knew the group allocation. The paper describes TCR Vbeta CDR3 sequencing of 120 to 150 peripheral blood samples, made up of 40 to 45 ophthalmopathy patients, 70 to 75 hyperthyroidism patients and roughly 17 progressor patients.

Specimen: peripheral blood mononuclear cells (PBMCs), collected at new diagnosis, from a patient treated with antithyroid drugs. Recombination linked TRBV11-3 to TRBJ2-4, with 15 junctional bases fitting TRBD2. This TCR came from a young woman with Graves disease. Donor details come from another sample of the same person, matched by shared clones. The CDR3 is CASSSGLAGGPAKNIQYF. In nucleotides, the sequence is TGTGCCAGCAGCTCGGGACTAGCGGGGGGCCCAGCCAAAAACATTCAGTACTTC.